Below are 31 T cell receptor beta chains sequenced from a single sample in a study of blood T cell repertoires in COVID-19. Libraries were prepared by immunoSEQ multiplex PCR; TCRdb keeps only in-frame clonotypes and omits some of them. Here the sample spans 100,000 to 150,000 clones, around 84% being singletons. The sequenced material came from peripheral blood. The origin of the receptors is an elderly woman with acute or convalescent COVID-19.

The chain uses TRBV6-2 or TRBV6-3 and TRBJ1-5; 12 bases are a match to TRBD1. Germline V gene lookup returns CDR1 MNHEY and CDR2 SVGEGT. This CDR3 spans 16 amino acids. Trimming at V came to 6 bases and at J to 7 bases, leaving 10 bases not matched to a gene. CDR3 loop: CASSQRGQGARQPQHF. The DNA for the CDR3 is TGTGCCAGCAGCCAGCGGGGACAGGGGGCCCGGCAGCCCCAGCATTTT.

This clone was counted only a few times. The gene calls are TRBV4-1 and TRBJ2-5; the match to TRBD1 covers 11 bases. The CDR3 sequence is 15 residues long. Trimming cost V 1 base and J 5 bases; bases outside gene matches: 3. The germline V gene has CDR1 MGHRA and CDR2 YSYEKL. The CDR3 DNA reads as TGCGCCAGCAGCCAAGGGACAGGGGGCGCGGAGACCCAGTACTTC. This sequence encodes CASSQGTGGAETQYF.

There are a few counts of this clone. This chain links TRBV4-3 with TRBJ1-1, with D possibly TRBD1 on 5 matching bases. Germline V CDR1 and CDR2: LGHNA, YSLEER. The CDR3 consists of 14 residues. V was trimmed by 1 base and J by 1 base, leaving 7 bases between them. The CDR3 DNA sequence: TGCGCCAGCAGCCAAGCGCAGGGGAACACTGAAGCTTTCTTT. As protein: CASSQAQGNTEAFF.

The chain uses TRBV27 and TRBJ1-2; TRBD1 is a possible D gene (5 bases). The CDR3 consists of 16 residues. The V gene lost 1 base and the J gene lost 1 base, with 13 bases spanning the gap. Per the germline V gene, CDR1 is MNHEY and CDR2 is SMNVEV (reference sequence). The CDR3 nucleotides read TGTGCCAGCAGTTTATACCCCCAGGGTTATAACTATGGCTACACCTTC. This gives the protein CASSLYPQGYNYGYTF.

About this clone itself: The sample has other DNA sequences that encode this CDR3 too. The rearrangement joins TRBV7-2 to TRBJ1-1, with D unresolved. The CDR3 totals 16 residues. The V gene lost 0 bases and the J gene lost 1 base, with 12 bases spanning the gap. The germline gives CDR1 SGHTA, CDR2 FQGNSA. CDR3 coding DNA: TGTGCCAGCAGCTTAGCCCCCGGACGGGGGAACACTGAAGCTTTCTTT. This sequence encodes CASSLAPGRGNTEAFF.

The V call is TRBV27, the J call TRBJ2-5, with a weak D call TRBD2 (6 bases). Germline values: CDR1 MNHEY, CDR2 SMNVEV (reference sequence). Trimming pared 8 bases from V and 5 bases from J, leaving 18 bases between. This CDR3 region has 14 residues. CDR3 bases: TGTGCCAGCGGCCAGCGGAGGGGCGGGGAGACCCAGTACTTC. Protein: CASGQRRGGETQYF.

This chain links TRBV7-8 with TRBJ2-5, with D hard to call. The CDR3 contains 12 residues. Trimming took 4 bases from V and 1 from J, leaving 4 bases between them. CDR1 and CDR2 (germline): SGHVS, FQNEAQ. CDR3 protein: CASSSRQETQYF. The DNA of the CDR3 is TGTGCCAGCAGCTCCCGCCAAGAGACCCAGTACTTC.

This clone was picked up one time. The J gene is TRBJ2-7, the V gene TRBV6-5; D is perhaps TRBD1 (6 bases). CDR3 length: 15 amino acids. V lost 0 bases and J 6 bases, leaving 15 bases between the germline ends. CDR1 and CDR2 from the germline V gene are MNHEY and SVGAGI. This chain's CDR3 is CASSYSGTGYREQYF. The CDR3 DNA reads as TGTGCCAGCAGTTACTCCGGAACAGGGTACCGCGAGCAGTACTTC.

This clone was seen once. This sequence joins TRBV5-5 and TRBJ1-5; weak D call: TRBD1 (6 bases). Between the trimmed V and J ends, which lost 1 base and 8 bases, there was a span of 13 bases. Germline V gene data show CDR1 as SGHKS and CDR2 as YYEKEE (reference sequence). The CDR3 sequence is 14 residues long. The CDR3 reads CASSLLAGAEPQHF. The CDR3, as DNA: TGTGCCAGCAGCTTGTTGGCGGGGGCTGAGCCCCAGCATTTT.

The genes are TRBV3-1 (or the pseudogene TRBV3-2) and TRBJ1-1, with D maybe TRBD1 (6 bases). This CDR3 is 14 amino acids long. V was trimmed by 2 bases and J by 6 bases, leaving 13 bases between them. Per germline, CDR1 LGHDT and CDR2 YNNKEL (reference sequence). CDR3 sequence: CASSQKWTESEAFF. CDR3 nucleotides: TGTGCCAGCAGCCAAAAATGGACAGAGTCTGAAGCTTTCTTT.

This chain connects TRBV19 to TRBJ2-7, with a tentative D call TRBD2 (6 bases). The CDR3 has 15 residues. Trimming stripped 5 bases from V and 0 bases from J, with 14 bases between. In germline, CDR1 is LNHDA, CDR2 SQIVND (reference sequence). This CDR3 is CASSRPGLNSYEQYF. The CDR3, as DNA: TGTGCCAGTAGTCGCCCGGGACTGAACTCCTACGAGCAGTACTTC. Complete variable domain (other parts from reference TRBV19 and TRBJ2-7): DGGITQSPKYLFRKEGQNVTLSCEQNLNHDAMYWYRQDPGQGLRLIYYSQIVNDFQKGDIAEGYSVSREKKESFPLTVTSAQKNPTAFYLCASSRPGLNSYEQYFGPGTRLTVT.

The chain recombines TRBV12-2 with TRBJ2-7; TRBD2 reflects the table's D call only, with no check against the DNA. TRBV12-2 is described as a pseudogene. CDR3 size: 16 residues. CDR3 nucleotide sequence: TGTGCAAGTCGCTTAGCGGAGGGTAAACCCAGCTACGAGCAGTACTTC. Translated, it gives CASRLAEGKPSYEQYF.

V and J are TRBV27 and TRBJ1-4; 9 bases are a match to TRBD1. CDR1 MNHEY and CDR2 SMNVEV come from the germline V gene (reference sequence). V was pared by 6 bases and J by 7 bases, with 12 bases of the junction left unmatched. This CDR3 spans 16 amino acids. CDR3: CASSRDRVRKREKLFF. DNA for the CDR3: TGTGCCAGCAGCCGGGACAGGGTTCGCAAACGTGAAAAACTGTTTTTT.

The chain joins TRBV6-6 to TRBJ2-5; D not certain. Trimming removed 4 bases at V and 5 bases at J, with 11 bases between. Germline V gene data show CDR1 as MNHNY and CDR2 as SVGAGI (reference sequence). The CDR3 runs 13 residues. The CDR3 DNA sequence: TGTGCCAGCAGTTTCCTCTTATTCGAGACCCAGTACTTC. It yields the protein CASSFLLFETQYF.

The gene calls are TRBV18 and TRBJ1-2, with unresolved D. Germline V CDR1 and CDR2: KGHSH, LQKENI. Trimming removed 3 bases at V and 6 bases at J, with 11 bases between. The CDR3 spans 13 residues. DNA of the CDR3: TGTGCCAGCTCACCGAGAGGATCGGATGGCTACACCTTC. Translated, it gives CASSPRGSDGYTF.

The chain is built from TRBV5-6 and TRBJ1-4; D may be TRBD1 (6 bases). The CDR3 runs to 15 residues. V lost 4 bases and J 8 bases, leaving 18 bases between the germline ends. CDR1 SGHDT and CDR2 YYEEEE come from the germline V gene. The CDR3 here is CASSLPGQGTEKLFF. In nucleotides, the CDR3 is TGTGCCAGCAGCCTTCCGGGACAAGGGACCGAAAAACTGTTTTTT.

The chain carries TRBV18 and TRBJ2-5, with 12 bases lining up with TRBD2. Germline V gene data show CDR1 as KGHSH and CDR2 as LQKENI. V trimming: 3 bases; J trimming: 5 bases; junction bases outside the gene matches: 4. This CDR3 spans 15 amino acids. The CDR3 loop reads CASSPLTSGSETQYF. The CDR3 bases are TGTGCCAGCTCACCTCTGACTAGCGGGAGTGAGACCCAGTACTTC.

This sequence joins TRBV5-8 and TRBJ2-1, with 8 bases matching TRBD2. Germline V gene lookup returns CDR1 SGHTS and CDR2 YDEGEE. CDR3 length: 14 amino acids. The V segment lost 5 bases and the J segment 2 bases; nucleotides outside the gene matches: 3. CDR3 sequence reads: CASRAGLAYNEQFF. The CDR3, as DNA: TGTGCCAGCAGAGCGGGACTAGCCTACAATGAGCAGTTCTTC.

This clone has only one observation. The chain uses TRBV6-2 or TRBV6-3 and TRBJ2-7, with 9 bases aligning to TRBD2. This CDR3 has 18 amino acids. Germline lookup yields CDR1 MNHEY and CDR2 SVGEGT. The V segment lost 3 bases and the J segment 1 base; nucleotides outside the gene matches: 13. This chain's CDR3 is CASSYWDFSGRISYEQYF. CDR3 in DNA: TGTGCCAGCAGTTATTGGGACTTTAGCGGGAGAATTTCCTACGAGCAGTACTTC.

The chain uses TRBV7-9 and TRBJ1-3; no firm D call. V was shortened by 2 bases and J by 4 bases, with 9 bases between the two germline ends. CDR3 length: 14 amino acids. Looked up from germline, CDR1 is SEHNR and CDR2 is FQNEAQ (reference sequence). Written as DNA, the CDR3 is TGTGCCAGCAGCTTACGCAGAAGAGGAAACACCATATATTTT. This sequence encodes CASSLRRRGNTIYF.

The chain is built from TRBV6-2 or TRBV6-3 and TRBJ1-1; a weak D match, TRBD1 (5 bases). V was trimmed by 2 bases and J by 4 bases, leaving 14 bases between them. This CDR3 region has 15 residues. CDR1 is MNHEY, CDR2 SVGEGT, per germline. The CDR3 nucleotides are TGTGCCAGCAGTTACCAGAGGGGAGGTGTCACTGAAGCTTTCTTT. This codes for CASSYQRGGVTEAFF.

CDR3 nucleotide sequence: TGTGCCAGCAGTTTGCAGGTTACGCAGTATTTT. Its protein product is CASSLQVTQYF. V is TRBV12-3 or TRBV12-4 and J is TRBJ2-3, with D hard to call. Trimming shortened V by 3 bases and J by 8 bases, and 6 bases separated the two germline ends. This CDR3 is 11 amino acids long.

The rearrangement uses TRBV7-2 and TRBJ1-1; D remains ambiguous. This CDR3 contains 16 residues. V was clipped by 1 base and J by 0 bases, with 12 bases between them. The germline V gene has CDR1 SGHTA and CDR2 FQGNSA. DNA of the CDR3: TGTGCCAGCAGCTTAGGTTTCGGTTTCATGAACACTGAAGCTTTCTTT. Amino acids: CASSLGFGFMNTEAFF.

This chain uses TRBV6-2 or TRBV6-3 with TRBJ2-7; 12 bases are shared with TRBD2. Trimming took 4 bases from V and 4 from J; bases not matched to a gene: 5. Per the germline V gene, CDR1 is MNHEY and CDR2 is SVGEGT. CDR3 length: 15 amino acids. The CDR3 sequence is CASSLRLAGAYEQYF. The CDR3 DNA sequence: TGTGCCAGCAGTTTAAGACTAGCGGGAGCGTACGAGCAGTACTTC.

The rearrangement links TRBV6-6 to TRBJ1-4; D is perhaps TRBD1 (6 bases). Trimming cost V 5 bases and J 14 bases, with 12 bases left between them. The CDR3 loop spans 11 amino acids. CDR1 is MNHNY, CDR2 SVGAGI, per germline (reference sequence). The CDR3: CASSLNRDLFF. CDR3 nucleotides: TGTGCCAGCAGTCTAAACAGGGACCTGTTTTTT.

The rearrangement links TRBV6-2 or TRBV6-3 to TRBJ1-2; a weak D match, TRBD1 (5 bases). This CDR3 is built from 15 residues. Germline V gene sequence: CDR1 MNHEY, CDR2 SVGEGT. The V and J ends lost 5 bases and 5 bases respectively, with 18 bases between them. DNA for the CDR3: TGTGCCAGCAGTAAAGGTCCCGGACAATCATATGGCTACACCTTC. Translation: CASSKGPGQSYGYTF.

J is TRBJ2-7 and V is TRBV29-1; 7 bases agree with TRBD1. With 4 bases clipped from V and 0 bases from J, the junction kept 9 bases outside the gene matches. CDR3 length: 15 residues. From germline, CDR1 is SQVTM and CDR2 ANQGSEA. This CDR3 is CSVGERDRGSYEQYF. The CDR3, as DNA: TGCAGCGTTGGAGAACGGGACAGAGGCTCCTACGAGCAGTACTTC.

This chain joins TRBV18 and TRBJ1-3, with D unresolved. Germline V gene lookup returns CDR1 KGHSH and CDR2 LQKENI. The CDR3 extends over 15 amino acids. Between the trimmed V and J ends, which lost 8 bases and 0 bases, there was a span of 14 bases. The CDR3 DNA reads TGTGCCAGCGTAGCCGGGGTCTTCTCTGGAAACACCATATATTTT. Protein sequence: CASVAGVFSGNTIYF. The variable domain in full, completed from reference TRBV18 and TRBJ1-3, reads NAGVMQNPRHLVRRRGQEARLRCSPMKGHSHVYWYRQLPEEGLKFMVYLQKENIIDESGMPKERFSAEFPKEGPSILRIQQVVRGDSAAYFCASVAGVFSGNTIYFGEGSWLTVV.

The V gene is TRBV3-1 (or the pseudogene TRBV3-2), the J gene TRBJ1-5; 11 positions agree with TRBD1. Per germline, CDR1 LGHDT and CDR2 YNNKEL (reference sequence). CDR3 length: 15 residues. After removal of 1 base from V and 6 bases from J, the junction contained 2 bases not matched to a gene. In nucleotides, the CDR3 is TGTGCCAGCAGCCAAGGGACAGGGGGCTTTCAGCCCCAGCATTTT. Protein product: CASSQGTGGFQPQHF.

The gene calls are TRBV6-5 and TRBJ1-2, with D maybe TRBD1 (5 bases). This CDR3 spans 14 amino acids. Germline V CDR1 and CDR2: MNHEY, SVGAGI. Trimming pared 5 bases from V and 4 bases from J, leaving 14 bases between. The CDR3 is CASSPMGGAYGYTF. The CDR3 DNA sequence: TGTGCCAGCAGTCCCATGGGAGGGGCCTATGGCTACACCTTC.

The CDR3: CATSTGTGSNEKLFF. In DNA form, the CDR3 reads TGTGCCACCAGCACAGGGACAGGCTCTAATGAAAAACTGTTTTTT. V gene TRBV15 combines with J gene TRBJ1-4, with TRBD1 matching 8 bases. Germline V gene sequence: CDR1 LNHNV, CDR2 YYDKDF (reference sequence). The CDR3 totals 15 residues. The V and J ends lost 4 bases and 3 bases, in that order; junction bases with no gene match: 4.